This TCR beta chain was recorded in a study of cytomegalovirus exposure and HLA in healthy donors. Regarding the study as a whole: Some segments of the V type, notably TRBV6-2 and TRBV6-3, were excluded as indistinguishable. Reports indicate that TCR beta sequences accurately predicted the HLA-A and HLA-B alleles of most subjects.

The PCR made use of 60 Vbeta and 13 Jbeta primers. This table comes from immunoSEQ multiplex PCR, and its TCRdb copy is limited to in-frame clones, with some not included. The sample yields more than 110,000 clones, 80% seen once. The length of the CDR3 is 12 residues. Germline V gene sequence: CDR1 MGHDK, CDR2 SYGVNS. This clone was seen once. The antigen remains undetermined. The J gene is TRBJ2-7, the V gene TRBV25-1; 10 positions match TRBD2. Sequencing was done on a sample of PBMCs. The sequence came from a man aged 35-49 years in good health and CMV-seropositive. CDR3 DNA: TGTGCTACTAGCGGGACAAGGCTCGAGCAGTACTTC. This translates into CATSGTRLEQYF.